The present T cell receptor beta chain was sequenced within a study of cytomegalovirus exposure and HLA in healthy donors. PCR involved 60 Vbeta and 13 Jbeta primers. The method was immunoSEQ multiplex PCR; TCRdb's version includes in-frame clones alone and lacks a portion of them. The sample yields about 99,000 clones, roughly 80% seen once. The germline gives CDR1 MNHEY, CDR2 SMNVEV (reference sequence). V was trimmed by 3 bases and J by 7 bases, leaving 7 bases between them. The CDR3 consists of 13 residues. The specimen was PBMCs. The sequence came from a man between 35 and 55 years old in good health and CMV-seronegative. The V call is TRBV27, the J call TRBJ1-6; a possible D gene is TRBD1 (5 bases). CDR3 sequence reads: CASSLGGNSPLHF. CDR3 nucleotides: TGTGCCAGCAGTTTGGGGGGGAATTCACCCCTCCACTTT.